In this sample, the clone carrying this T cell receptor (beta chain) turned up once. The sample comes from a study of blood T cell repertoires in COVID-19. Study as a whole: Nucleic acid was either cDNA or gDNA, and it came from T cells, B-cell-depleted T cells, or PBMCs.

In the authors' workflow: Researchers report that nucleated cell counts were estimated from reference gene primer amplification. Clones were read by immunoSEQ multiplex PCR, and TCRdb kept only the in-frame ones, dropping some. V and J calls and clone size are as listed in that table; D and trimming were resolved from the DNA. The sample holds 430,000 or so clones, 70% to 90% seen once. Individuals drawn from approximately 26 US areas were roughly 18 to 95 years old. Within 2 weeks of study entry, exposed participants had contacted a PCR-confirmed or clinician-diagnosed COVID-19 case. This CDR3 is 17 amino acids long. From germline, CDR1 is LGHDT and CDR2 YNNKEL (reference sequence). Losses at the gene ends were 6 bases for V and 8 bases for J; bases not matched to a gene: 15.

The J gene is TRBJ1-4, the V gene TRBV3-1 (or the pseudogene TRBV3-2), with 10 bases that match TRBD1. This clonotype was obtained from a woman under 30 who had been exposed to COVID-19. The sequenced material came from PBMCs or T cells enriched from blood (not recorded which). CDR3: CASRSGQGGFMSEKLFF. The CDR3 DNA is TGTGCCAGCAGATCAGGACAGGGGGGGTTCATGAGCGAAAAACTGTTTTTT.